This paragraph covers one T cell receptor (beta chain) sequence. Its antigen specificity is not known. Qualities for individual bases were not recorded, and no much larger clone is one base off. CDR3 length: 16 amino acids, cysteine to phenylalanine. This entry keeps only the CDR3 DNA: 48 bases, framed from base 1. CDR1 and CDR2 are read off the germline V gene as SGHRS and YFSETQ. The V and J ends are trimmed by 2 bases and 4 bases, leaving 16 bases between them. Whole blood was collected in K2EDTA tubes by collaborating institutions according to the institutions' own protocols. For TCRbeta analysis, collaborators shipped samples as frozen whole blood, isolated PBMCs, or DNA extracted from either of those sample types. This sample is drawn from a study of blood T cell repertoires in COVID-19 (dated by TCRdb to about 2020). Regarding the complete study: The collaborator samples originated in the United States, Italy and Spain and spanned the acute and convalescent phases of COVID-19. The prospective study material was composed of cDNA or gDNA derived from T cells, B-cell-depleted T cells, or PBMCs. The dataset comprised deeply sampled blood TCRbeta repertoires from subjects exposed to, actively infected with, or recovered from COVID-19. The repertoires were released in a freely available public database meant as a resource for research on the immune response to SARS-CoV-2. HLA class I and class II types, where available, came from metadata supplied by the sample provider rather than from assay-based typing. Sample metadata almost always included a de-identified subject ID, COVID-19 status, age in years and sex. The samples were drawn from the first 160 participants of the ongoing ImmuneRACE study and from 950 to 1,500 subjects provided by 6 global collaborators.

Overall study results and their limits: Clinical and demographic metadata were provided uncurated, with the amount varying by source and participant.

The immunoSEQ Assay, a bias-controlled multiplex PCR, was used to amplify TCRbeta CDR3 regions from genomic DNA. The paper's data handling went like this. Nucleated cell counts per sample were estimated from amplification of reference gene primers within the assay. To quantify the absolute abundance of each unique TCRbeta CDR3 rearrangement, sequence reads were collapsed and filtered. Productive Simpson clonality was computed per sample as the square root of Simpson's diversity index over productive rearrangements. TCRdb limited this immuneACCESS table to in-frame rearrangements with V and J called. A share of clones is missing; checked studies link under half to unresolved V genes, and the rest is unexplained. V and J calls and clone size are copied from that table; D and trimming were computed from the DNA. This sample has fewer than 35,000 clones in its table, and less than 85% of those were observed once. The top ten clones comprise 1.8% of the sample.

The chain was built from TRBV5-1 and TRBJ2-1; tentative D gene TRBD2, with 5 bases matching. This clonotype was obtained from a man older than 75 with active or convalescent COVID-19. Sequencing used peripheral blood. The DNA reads as follows: TGCGCCAGCAGCTTTGGTGATCGGGGAATTTACAATGAGCAGTTCTTC. This translates into CASSFGDRGIYNEQFF.